This paragraph reports one T cell receptor beta chain. Its antigen remains unidentified. Using immunoSEQ multiplex PCR, the repertoire was profiled, and TCRdb retains in-frame clones only, with some absent. The sample contains 150,000 to 200,000 clones, about 92% of which appear only once. The CDR3 has 14 residues. V lost 6 bases and J 0 bases, leaving 11 bases between the germline ends. Per the germline V gene, CDR1 is SNHLY and CDR2 is FYNNEI. The data stem from a study of T cell responses to AZD1222 COVID-19 vaccine. Study-wide results and limits: In all cases, repertoires were sampled only after the peak T cell response. Only 5 to 7 AZD1222 recipients tested seropositive at baseline. Dominant CD4 TCR responses targeted spike regions 160-218 and 743-854.

The starting material was peripheral blood, obtained 28 days after the second AZD1222 dose. This clonotype was obtained from an adult who received the AZD1222 COVID-19 vaccine. V is TRBV2 and J is TRBJ1-1; possibly TRBD1 for D (6 bases). Here the CDR3 reads CASSSQGMNTEAFF. In nucleotides, the CDR3 is TGTGCCAGCAGCTCCCAGGGGATGAACACTGAAGCTTTCTTT. The whole variable domain, remainder taken from reference TRBV2 and TRBJ1-1, is EPEVTQTPSHQVTQMGQEVILRCVPISNHLYFYWYRQILGQKVEFLVSFYNNEISEKSEIFDDQFSVERPDGSNFTLKIRSTKLEDSAMYFCASSSQGMNTEAFFGQGTRLTVV.